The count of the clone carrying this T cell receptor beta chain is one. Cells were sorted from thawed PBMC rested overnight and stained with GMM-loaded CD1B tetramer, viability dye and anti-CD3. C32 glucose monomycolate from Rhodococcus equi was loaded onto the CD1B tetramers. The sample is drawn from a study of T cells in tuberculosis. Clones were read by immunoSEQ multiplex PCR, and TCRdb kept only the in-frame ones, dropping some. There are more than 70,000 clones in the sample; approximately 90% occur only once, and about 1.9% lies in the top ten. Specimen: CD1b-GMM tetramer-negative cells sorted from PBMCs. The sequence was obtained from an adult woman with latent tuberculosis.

As DNA, the CDR3 is TGTGCCAGCGCCCGGACAAATCCGCGCACTGAAGCTTTCTTT. It encodes CASARTNPRTEAFF. The V call is TRBV6-5, the J call TRBJ1-1; D might be TRBD1 (5 bases). The germline V gene has CDR1 MNHEY and CDR2 SVGAGI. The germline V and J ends were trimmed by 8 bases and 4 bases, with 17 bases remaining between them. The CDR3 runs 14 residues.